The 10 T cell receptor beta chains given below trace back to one sample, sequenced in a study of blood T cells in healthy people across ages (dated by TCRdb to the mid-2010s). The method was 5' RACE. TCRdb names Illumina HiSeq 2500 as the instrument used. A second about 7 to 11 cycle PCR used a sample-barcoded 5' primer and a J-beta primer mix. TCRdb reanalyzed the raw reads on its own, using fastp at Q25 for trimming and MiXCR for clone calling, and kept in-frame beta chains. When rows share a CDR3 protein, they turn into one entry using the most common DNA and genes. The table for this sample lists about 580,000 distinct CDR3 sequences; roughly 48% of them were counted only once. The ten largest clones add up to 20% to 25% of the sample. The sequencing input was blood. These receptors were collected from a man older than 75 in good health.

This clonotype has more than one count but fewer than ten. The CDR3 coding sequence is TGCAGCGGGGGGGAGGACATTCAGTACTTC. Translating it yields CSGGEDIQYF. The chain is built from TRBV29-1 and TRBJ2-4; maybe TRBD2 (6 bases). CDR3 length: 10 amino acids. Germline CDR1 SQVTM, CDR2 ANQGSEA. Trimming cost V 7 bases and J 8 bases, with 9 bases left between them.

V gene TRBV3-1 combines with J gene TRBJ2-1, with TRBD2 matching 11 bases. This CDR3 has 15 residues. Germline V lookup: CDR1 LGHDT, CDR2 YNNKEL (reference sequence). With 2 bases clipped from V and 6 bases from J, the junction kept 3 bases outside the gene matches. The CDR3 DNA reads TGTGCCAGCAGCCAATTAGCGGGGGGGTTCAATGAGCAGTTCTTC. Translated, it gives CASSQLAGGFNEQFF.

This clonotype was seen only a few times. The rearrangement uses TRBV7-2 and TRBJ1-6; D not certain. CDR1 and CDR2 (germline): SGHTA, FQGNSA. The V gene lost 3 bases and the J gene lost 6 bases, with 18 bases spanning the gap. The CDR3 covers 17 residues. The DNA for the CDR3 is TGTGCCAGCAGCTTGATTAGTCAGAGACGCTCTAATTCACCCCTCCACTTT. Its protein product is CASSLISQRRSNSPLHF.

The rearrangement links TRBV29-1 to TRBJ2-7; TRBD2 is a possible D gene (6 bases). Germline CDR1 is SQVTM and CDR2 is ANQGSEA. This CDR3 comprises 13 residues. Trimming left V 2 bases short and J 2 bases short, with 10 bases between. The CDR3 is CSVEIAETYEQYF. The CDR3 DNA reads TGCAGCGTTGAAATAGCGGAAACCTACGAGCAGTACTTC.

The chain links TRBV7-9 to TRBJ1-1; D is uncertain. The germline gives CDR1 SEHNR, CDR2 FQNEAQ (reference sequence). The CDR3 is 15 amino acids. V was trimmed by 8 bases and J by 0 bases, leaving 16 bases between them. The CDR3 DNA reads as TGTGCCAGCGCCCCCTTTGGAGCCCTGAACACTGAAGCTTTCTTT. Its protein product is CASAPFGALNTEAFF.

This clonotype showed up just a few times. The chain combines TRBV20-1 with TRBJ2-1, with a possible D match to TRBD2 (6 bases). Germline V gene data show CDR1 as DFQATT and CDR2 as SNEGSKA (reference sequence). CDR3 length equals 16 residues. Trimming removed 4 bases from V and 9 bases from J, with 25 bases in between. This CDR3 is CSAINLETSFLGEQFF. CDR3 nucleotides: TGCAGTGCTATTAACTTGGAGACTAGTTTCCTGGGTGAGCAGTTCTTC.

This clonotype showed up just a few times. The gene calls are TRBV29-1 and TRBJ2-7; unclear D gene. Trimming took 0 bases from V and 6 from J, leaving 9 bases between them. Germline values: CDR1 SQVTM, CDR2 ANQGSEA. CDR3 length: 12 residues. CDR3: CSVEDVGREQYF. The DNA for the CDR3 is TGCAGCGTTGAAGACGTCGGCCGCGAGCAGTACTTC.

V is TRBV29-1 and J is TRBJ1-2; D gene ambiguous. The V end lost 7 bases, the J end lost 3 bases, and 15 bases lay between the germline ends. The CDR3 extends over 13 amino acids. CDR1 is SQVTM, CDR2 ANQGSEA, per germline. The CDR3 here is CSDAQAADYGYTF. In DNA form, the CDR3 reads TGCAGCGACGCCCAGGCTGCAGACTATGGCTACACCTTC.

This clonotype has a count of ten or more. The chain's CDR3 is CASRAADNSPLHF. The CDR3 region has the DNA TGTGCCAGCAGGGCGGCGGATAATTCACCCCTCCACTTT. The V and J genes are TRBV6-5 and TRBJ1-6; D gene ambiguous. Germline CDR1 reads MNHEY; CDR2 reads SVGAGI. The length of the CDR3 is 13 residues. V was pared by 6 bases and J by 5 bases, with 8 bases between.

The chain uses TRBV7-2 and TRBJ2-1; 8 nucleotides align to TRBD2. The V gene's germline CDR1 is SGHTA and CDR2 FQGNSA. This CDR3 comprises 15 residues. Trimming cost V 3 bases and J 5 bases; bases outside gene matches: 6. The CDR3 reads CASSFNSGGNNEQFF. The CDR3 coding sequence is TGTGCCAGCAGCTTTAACAGCGGGGGCAACAATGAGCAGTTCTTC.